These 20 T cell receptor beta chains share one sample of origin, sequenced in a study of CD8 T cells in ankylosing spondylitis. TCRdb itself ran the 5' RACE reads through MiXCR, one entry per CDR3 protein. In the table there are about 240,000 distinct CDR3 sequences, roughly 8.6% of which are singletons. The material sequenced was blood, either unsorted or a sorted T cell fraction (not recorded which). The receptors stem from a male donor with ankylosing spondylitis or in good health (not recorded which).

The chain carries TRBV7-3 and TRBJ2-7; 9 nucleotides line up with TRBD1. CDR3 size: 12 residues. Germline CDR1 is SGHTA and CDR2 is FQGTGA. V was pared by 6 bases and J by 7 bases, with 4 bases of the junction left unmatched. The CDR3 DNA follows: TGTGCCAGCAGTACAGGACAGGGGGAGCAGTACTTC. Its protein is CASSTGQGEQYF. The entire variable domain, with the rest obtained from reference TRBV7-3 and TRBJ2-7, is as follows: GAGVSQTPSNKVTEKGKYVELRCDPISGHTALYWYRQSLGQGPEFLIYFQGTGAADDSGLPNDRFFAVRPEGSVSTLKIQRTERGDSAVYLCASSTGQGEQYFGPGTRLTVT.

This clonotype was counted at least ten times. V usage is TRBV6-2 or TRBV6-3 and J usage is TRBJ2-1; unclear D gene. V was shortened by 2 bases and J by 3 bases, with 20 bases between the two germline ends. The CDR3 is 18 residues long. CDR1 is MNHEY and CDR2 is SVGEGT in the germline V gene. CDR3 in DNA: TGTGCCAGCAGTTACCCTCTCAGTCGAAGGGATTTCTACAATGAGCAGTTCTTC. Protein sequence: CASSYPLSRRDFYNEQFF.

The CDR3: CASSLEGVKNTGELFF. The CDR3 nucleotides are TGTGCCAGCAGCTTGGAGGGAGTCAAAAACACCGGGGAGCTGTTTTTT. V gene TRBV5-5 combines with J gene TRBJ2-2; possible D gene TRBD2, 5 bases. The V gene's germline CDR1 is SGHKS and CDR2 YYEKEE (reference sequence). V lost 0 bases, J lost 2 bases, and 11 bases lay in between. CDR3 size: 16 residues.

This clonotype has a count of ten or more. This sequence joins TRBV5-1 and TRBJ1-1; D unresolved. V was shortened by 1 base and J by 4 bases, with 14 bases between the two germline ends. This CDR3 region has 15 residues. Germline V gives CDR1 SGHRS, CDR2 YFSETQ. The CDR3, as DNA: TGCGCCAGCAGCTTGTCGACCCCTCTGAGCACTGAAGCTTTCTTT. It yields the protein CASSLSTPLSTEAFF.

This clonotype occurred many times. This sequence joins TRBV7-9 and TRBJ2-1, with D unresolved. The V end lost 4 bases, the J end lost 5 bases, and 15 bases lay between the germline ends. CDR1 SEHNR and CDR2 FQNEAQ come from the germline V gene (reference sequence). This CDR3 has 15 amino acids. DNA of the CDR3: TGTGCCAGCAGCTCCACTCGCATTGGGGACAATGAGCAGTTCTTC. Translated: CASSSTRIGDNEQFF.

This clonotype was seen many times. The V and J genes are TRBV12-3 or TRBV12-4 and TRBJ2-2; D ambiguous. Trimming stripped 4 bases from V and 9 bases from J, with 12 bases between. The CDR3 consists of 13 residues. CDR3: CASSSLRFRELFF. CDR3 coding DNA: TGTGCCAGCAGTTCCCTTAGGTTCAGGGAGCTGTTTTTT.

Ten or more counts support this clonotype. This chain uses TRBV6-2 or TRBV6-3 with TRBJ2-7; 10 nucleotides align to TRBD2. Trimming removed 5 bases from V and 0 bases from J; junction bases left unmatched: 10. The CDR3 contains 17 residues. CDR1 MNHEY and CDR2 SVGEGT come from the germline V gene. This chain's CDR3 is CASSRFGLADASYEQYF. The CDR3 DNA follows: TGTGCCAGCAGTCGGTTCGGACTAGCGGATGCCTCCTACGAGCAGTACTTC.

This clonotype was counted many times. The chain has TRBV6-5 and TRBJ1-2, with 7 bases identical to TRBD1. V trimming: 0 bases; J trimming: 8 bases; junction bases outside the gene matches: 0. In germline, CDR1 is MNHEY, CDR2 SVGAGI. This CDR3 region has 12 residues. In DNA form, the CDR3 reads TGTGCCAGCAGTTACTCAGGGGGCGGCTACACCTTC. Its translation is CASSYSGGGYTF.

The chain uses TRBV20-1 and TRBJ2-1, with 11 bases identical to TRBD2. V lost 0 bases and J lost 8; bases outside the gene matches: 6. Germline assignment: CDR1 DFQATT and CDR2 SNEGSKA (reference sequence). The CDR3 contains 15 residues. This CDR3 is CSARDHSGGADEQFF. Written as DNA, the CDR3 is TGCAGTGCTAGAGATCATAGCGGGGGGGCAGATGAGCAGTTCTTC.

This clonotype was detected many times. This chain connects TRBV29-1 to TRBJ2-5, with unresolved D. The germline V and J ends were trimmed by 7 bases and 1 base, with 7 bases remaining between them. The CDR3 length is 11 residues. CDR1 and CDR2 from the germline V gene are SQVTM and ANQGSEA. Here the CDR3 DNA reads TGCAGCGCCACACCCCAAGAGACCCAGTACTTC. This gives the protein CSATPQETQYF. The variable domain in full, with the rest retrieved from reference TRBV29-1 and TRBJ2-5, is SAVISQKPSRDICQRGTSLTIQCQVDSQVTMMFWYRQQPGQSLTLIATANQGSEATYESGFVIDKFPISRPNLTFSTLTVSNMSPEDSSIYLCSATPQETQYFGPGTRLLVL.

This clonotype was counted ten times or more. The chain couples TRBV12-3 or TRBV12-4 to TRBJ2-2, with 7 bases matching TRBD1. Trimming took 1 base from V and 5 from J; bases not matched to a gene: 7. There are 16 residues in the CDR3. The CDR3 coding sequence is TGTGCCAGCAGTTTAGTGGGACAGCTTGGGACCGGGGAGCTGTTTTTT. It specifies CASSLVGQLGTGELFF.

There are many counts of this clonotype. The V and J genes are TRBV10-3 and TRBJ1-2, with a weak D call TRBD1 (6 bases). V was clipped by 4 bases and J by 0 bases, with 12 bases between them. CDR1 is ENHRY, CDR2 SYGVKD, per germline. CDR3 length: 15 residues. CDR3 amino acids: CAISGPKGANYGYTF. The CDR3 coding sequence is TGTGCCATCAGTGGCCCGAAGGGGGCTAACTATGGCTACACCTTC.

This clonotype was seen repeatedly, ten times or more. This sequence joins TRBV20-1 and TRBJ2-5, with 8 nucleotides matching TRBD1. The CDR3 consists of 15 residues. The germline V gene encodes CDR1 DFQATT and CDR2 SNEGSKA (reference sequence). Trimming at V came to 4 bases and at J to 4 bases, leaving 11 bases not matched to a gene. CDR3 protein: CSATSTGGLRETQYF. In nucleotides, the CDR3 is TGCAGTGCTACCTCTACAGGGGGGTTACGAGAGACCCAGTACTTC.

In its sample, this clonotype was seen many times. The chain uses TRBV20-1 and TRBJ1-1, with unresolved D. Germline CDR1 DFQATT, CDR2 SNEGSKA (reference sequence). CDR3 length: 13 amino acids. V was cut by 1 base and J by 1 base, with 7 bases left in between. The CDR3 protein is CSARGPGNTEAFF. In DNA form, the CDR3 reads TGCAGTGCTAGAGGACCGGGGAACACTGAAGCTTTCTTT.

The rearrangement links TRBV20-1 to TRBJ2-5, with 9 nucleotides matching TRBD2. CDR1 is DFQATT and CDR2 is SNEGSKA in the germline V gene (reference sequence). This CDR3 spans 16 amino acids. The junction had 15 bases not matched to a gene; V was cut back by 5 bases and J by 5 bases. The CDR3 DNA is TGCAGTGCTGGCCCGTCGGTAGCGGGAGTTTGGGAGACCCAGTACTTC. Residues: CSAGPSVAGVWETQYF.

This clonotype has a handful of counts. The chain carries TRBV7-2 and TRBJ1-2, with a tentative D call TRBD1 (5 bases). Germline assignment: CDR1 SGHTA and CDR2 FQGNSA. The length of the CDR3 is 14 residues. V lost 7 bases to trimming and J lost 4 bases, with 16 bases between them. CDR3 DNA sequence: TGTGCCAGCAACCTAGGGGAGGCCTTCTATGGCTACACCTTC. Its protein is CASNLGEAFYGYTF.

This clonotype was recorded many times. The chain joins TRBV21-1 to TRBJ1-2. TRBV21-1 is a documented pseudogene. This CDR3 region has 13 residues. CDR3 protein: CASSKRWAYGYTF. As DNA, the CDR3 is TGTGCCAGCAGCAAACGCTGGGCCTATGGCTACACCTTC.

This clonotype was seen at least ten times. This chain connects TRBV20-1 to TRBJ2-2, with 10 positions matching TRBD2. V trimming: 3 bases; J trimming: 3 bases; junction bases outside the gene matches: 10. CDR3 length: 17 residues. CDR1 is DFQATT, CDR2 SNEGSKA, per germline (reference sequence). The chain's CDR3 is CSARRLAGAPDTGELFF. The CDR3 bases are TGCAGTGCTAGGAGGCTAGCGGGGGCCCCGGACACCGGGGAGCTGTTTTTT.

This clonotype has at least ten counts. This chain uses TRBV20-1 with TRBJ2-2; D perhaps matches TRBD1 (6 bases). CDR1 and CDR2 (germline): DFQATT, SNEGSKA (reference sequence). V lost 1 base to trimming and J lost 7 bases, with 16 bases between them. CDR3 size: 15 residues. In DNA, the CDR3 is TGCAGTGCTAGAGCGGATACAGGGCTAGGCGGGGAGCTGTTTTTT. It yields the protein CSARADTGLGGELFF.

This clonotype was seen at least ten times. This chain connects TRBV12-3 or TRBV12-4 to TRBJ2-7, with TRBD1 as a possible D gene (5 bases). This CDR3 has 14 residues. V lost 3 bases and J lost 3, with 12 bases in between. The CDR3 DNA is TGTGCCAGCAGTTTTGGGGCCAAAGGCTACGAGCAGTACTTC. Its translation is CASSFGAKGYEQYF.